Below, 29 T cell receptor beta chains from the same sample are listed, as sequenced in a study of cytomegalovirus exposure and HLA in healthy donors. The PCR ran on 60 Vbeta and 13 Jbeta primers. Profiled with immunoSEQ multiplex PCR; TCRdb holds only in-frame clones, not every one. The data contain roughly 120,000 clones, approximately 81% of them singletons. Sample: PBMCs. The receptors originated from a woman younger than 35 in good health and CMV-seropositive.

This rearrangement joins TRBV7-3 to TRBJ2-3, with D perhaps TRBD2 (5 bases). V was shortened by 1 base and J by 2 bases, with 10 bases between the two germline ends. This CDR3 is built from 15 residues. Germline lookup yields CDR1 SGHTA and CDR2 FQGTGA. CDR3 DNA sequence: TGTGCCAGCAGCTTAAGTCCTAGCAACACAGATACGCAGTATTTT. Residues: CASSLSPSNTDTQYF.

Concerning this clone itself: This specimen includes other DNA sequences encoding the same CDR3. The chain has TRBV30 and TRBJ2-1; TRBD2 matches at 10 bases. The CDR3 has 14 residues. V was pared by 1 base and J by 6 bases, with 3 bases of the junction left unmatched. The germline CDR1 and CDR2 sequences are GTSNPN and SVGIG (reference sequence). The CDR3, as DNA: TGTGCCTGGAGTGCGGGACTAGCGAGCAATGAGCAGTTCTTC. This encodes CAWSAGLASNEQFF.

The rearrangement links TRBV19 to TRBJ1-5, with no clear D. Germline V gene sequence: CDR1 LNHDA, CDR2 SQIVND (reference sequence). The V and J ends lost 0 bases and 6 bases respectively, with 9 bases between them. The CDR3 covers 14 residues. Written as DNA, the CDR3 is TGTGCCAGTAGTATAGATCGGGTAGTTCAGCCCCAGCATTTT. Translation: CASSIDRVVQPQHF.

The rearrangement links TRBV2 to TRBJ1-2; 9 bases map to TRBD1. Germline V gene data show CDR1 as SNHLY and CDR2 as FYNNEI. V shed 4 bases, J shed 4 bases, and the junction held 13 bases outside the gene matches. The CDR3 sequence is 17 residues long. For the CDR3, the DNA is TGTGCCAGCAGTGGTCGGGGACAGGGTCCCTCTTCCTATGGCTACACCTTC. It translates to CASSGRGQGPSSYGYTF.

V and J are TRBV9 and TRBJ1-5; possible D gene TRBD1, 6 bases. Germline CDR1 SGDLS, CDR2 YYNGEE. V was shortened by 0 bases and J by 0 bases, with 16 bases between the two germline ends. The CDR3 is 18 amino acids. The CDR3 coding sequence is TGTGCCAGCAGCGTAGGGGACGGGACAATTTATAGCAATCAGCCCCAGCATTTT. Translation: CASSVGDGTIYSNQPQHF.

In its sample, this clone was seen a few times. The CDR3 DNA follows: TGTGCCAGCAGTTACGCGGCAACTAATGAAAAACTGTTTTTT. Protein sequence: CASSYAATNEKLFF. The V and J genes are TRBV9 and TRBJ1-4, with unresolved D. The CDR3 is 14 amino acids. Germline CDR1 SGDLS, CDR2 YYNGEE. Deletions cut 5 bases from V and 0 bases from J, with 8 bases between. Variable domain in full (rest from reference TRBV9 and TRBJ1-4): DSGVTQTPKHLITATGQRVTLRCSPRSGDLSVYWYQQSLDQGLQFLIQYYNGEERAKGNILERFSAQQFPDLHSELNLSSLELGDSALYFCASSYAATNEKLFFGSGTQLSVL.

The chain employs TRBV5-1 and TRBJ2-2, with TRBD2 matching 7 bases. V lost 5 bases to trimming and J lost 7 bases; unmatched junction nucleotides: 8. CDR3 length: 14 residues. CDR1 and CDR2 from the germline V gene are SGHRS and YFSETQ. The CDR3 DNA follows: TGCGCCAGCAGTTCCGGGACTACAAGCGGGGAGCTGTTTTTT. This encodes CASSSGTTSGELFF. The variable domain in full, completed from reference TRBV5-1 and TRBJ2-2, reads KAGVTQTPRYLIKTRGQQVTLSCSPISGHRSVSWYQQTPGQGLQFLFEYFSETQRNKGNFPGRFSGRQFSNSRSEMNVSTLELGDSALYLCASSSGTTSGELFFGEGSRLTVL.

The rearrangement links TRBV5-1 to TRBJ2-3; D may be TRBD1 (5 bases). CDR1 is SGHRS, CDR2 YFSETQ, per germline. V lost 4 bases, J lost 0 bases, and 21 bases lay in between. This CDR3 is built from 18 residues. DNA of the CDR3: TGCGCCAGCAGCCCCCCCTCGACAGCCGACCCTAGCACAGATACGCAGTATTTT. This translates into CASSPPSTADPSTDTQYF.

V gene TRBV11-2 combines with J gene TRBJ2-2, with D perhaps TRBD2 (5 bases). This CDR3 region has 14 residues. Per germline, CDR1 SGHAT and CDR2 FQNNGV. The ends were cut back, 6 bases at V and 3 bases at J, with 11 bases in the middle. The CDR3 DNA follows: TGTGCCAGCAGAGAGAGGGCGGACACCGGGGAGCTGTTTTTT. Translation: CASRERADTGELFF.

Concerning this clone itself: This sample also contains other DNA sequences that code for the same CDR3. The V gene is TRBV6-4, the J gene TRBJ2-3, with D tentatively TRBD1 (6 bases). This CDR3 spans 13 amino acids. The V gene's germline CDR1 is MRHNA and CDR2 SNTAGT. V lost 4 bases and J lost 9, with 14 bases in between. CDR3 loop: CASSVEGGDTQYF. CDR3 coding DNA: TGTGCCAGCAGTGTAGAAGGGGGAGACACGCAGTATTTT.

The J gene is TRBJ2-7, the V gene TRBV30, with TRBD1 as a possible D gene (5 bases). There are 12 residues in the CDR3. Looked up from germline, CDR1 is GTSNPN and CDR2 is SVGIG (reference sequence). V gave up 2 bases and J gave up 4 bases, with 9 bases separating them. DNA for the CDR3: TGTGCCTGGAGTAAAGGGGTATACGAGCAGTACTTC. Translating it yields CAWSKGVYEQYF.

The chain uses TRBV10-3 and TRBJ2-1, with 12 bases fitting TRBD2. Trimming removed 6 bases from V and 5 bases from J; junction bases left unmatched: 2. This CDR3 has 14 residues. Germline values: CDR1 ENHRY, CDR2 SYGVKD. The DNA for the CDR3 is TGTGCCATCAGACGGACTAGCGGGGACAATGAGCAGTTCTTC. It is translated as CAIRRTSGDNEQFF.

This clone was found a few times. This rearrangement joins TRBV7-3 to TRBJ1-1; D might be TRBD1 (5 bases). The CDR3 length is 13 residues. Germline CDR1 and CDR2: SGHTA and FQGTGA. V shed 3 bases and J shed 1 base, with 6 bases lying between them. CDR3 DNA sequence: TGTGCCAGCAGCTTCAGGGCGAACACTGAAGCTTTCTTT. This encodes CASSFRANTEAFF.

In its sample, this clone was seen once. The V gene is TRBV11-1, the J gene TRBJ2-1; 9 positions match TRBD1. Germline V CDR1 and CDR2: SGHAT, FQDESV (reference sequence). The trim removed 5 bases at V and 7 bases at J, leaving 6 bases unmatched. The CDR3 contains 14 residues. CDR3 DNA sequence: TGTGCCAGCAGCCCTCGGACAGGGGAAAATGAGCAGTTCTTC. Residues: CASSPRTGENEQFF.

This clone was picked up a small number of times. In DNA, the CDR3 is TGTGCCTGGGGTTGGGGGGGGACTGCCTACAATGAGCAGTTCTTC. Its protein is CAWGWGGTAYNEQFF. J is TRBJ2-1 and V is TRBV30; 7 bases align to TRBD2. The germline V gene encodes CDR1 GTSNPN and CDR2 SVGIG (reference sequence). The CDR3 consists of 15 residues. Trimming took 5 bases from V and 2 from J; bases not matched to a gene: 9.

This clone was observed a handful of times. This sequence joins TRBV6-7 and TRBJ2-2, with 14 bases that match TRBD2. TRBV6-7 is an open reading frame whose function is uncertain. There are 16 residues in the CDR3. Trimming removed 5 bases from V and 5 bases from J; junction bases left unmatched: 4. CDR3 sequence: CASSPGLAGETGELFF. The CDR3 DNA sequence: TGTGCCAGCAGTCCGGGACTAGCGGGAGAAACCGGGGAGCTGTTTTTT.

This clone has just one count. DNA of the CDR3: TGTGCCAGCAGCCTCGATGTGATAGGACAGGGCGGGTTGTACCTCACCGGGGAGCTGTTTTTT. This gives the protein CASSLDVIGQGGLYLTGELFF. The V gene is TRBV14, the J gene TRBJ2-2; TRBD1 aligns across 8 bases. The CDR3 loop spans 21 amino acids. The V segment lost 4 bases and the J segment 4 bases; nucleotides outside the gene matches: 23. From germline, CDR1 is SGHDN and CDR2 FVKESK.

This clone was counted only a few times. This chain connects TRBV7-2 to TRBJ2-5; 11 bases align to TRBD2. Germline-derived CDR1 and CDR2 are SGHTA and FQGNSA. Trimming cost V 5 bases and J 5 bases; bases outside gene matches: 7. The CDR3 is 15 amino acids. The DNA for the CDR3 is TGTGCCAGCAGCCCCTCTAGCGGGAGGTTGGAGACCCAGTACTTC. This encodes CASSPSSGRLETQYF. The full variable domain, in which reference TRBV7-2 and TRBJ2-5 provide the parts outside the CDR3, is GAGVSQSPSNKVTEKGKDVELRCDPISGHTALYWYRQSLGQGLEFLIYFQGNSAPDKSGLPSDRFSAERTGGSVSTLTIQRTQQEDSAVYLCASSPSSGRLETQYFGPGTRLLVL.

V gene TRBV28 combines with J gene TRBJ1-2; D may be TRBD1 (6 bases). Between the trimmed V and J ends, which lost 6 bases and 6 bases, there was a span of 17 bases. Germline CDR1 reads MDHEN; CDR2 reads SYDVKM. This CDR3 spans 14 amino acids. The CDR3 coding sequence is TGTGCCAGCAGCCCCCGCGGGGGCGAGAATGGCTACACCTTC. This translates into CASSPRGGENGYTF.

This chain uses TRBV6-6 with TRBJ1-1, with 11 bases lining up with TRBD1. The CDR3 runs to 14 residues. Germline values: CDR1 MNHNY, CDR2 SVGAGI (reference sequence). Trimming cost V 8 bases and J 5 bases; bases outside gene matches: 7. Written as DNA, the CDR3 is TGTGCCAGCCTCCAGGACAGGGGGCGGACTGAAGCTTTCTTT. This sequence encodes CASLQDRGRTEAFF.

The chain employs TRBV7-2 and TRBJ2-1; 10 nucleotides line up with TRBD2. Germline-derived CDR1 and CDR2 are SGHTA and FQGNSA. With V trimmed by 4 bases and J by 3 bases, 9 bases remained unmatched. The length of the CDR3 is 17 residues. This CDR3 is CASSSRSGTSDYNEQFF. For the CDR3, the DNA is TGTGCCAGCAGCTCGCGATCCGGGACTAGCGACTACAATGAGCAGTTCTTC.

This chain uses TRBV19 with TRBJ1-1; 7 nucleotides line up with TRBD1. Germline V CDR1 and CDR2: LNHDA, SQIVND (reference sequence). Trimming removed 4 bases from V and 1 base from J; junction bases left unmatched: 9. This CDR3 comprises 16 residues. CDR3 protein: CASSTHSTGSNTEAFF. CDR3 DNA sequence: TGTGCCAGTAGTACCCATTCGACAGGGTCGAACACTGAAGCTTTCTTT.

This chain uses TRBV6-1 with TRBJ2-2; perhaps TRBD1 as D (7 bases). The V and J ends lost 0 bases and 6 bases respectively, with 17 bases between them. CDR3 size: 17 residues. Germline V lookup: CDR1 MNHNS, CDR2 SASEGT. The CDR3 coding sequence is TGTGCCAGCAGTGAAGCCCCGTGGCAGGGGGGTTCCGGGGAGCTGTTTTTT. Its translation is CASSEAPWQGGSGELFF.

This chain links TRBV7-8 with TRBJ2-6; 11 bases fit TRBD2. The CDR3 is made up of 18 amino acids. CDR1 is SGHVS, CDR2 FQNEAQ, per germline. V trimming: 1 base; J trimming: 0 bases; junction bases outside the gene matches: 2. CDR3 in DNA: TGTGCCAGCAGCTTAGGACTAGCGGGACACTCTGGGGCCAACGTCCTGACTTTC. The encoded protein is CASSLGLAGHSGANVLTF.

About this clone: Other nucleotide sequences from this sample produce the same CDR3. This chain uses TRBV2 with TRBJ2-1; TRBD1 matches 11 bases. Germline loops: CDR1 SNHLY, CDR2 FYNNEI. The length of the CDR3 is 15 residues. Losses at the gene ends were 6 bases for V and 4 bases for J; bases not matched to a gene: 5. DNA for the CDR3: TGTGCCAGCAGCCCCGGACAGGGGGCGTACAATGAGCAGTTCTTC. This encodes CASSPGQGAYNEQFF.

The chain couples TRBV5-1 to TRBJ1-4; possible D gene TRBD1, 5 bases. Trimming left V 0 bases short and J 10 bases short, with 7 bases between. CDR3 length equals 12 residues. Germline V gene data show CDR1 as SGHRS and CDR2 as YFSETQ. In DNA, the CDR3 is TGCGCCAGCAGCTTGGATAGGGGAAAACTGTTTTTT. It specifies CASSLDRGKLFF. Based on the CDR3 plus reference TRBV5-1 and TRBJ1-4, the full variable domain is KAGVTQTPRYLIKTRGQQVTLSCSPISGHRSVSWYQQTPGQGLQFLFEYFSETQRNKGNFPGRFSGRQFSNSRSEMNVSTLELGDSALYLCASSLDRGKLFFGSGTQLSVL.

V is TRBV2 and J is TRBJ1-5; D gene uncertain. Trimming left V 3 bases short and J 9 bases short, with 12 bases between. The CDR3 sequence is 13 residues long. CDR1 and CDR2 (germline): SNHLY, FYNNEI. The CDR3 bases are TGTGCCAGCAGTGACGGCGGAGGTCGGCCCCAGCATTTT. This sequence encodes CASSDGGGRPQHF.

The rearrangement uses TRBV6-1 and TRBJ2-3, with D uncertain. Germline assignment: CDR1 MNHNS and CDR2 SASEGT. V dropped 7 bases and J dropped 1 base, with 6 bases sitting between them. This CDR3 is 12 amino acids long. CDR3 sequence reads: CASTTRTDTQYF. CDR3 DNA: TGTGCCAGCACGACACGCACAGATACGCAGTATTTT.

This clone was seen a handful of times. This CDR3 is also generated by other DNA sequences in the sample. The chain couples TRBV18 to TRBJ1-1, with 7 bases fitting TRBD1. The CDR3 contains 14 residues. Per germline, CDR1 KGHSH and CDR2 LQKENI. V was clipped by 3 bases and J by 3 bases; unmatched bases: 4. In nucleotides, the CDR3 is TGTGCCAGCTCACCTACCACAGGGGACACTGAAGCTTTCTTT. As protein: CASSPTTGDTEAFF.